This is a list of T cell receptor beta chains from one sample in a study of T cell repertoires in cytomegalovirus infection. TCRdb recomputed calls from the reads with MiXCR, one row per CDR3 protein. The table has 560,000 or so distinct CDR3 sequences, 15% to 20% seen once. Source material: CD8+ T cells from PBMCs. All receptors come from a human donor in good health (CMV status not recorded). Some clones in this sample may be carry-over from other donors' samples. CDR3s include the opening cysteine and the closing phenylalanine or tryptophan. The D gene is left open where the match is weak. Part of the rows lack a size; the others show once, few, many or a class for expanded clones.

TRBJ2-7	.	TRBV19	many	TGTGCCAGTAGTATAGGCTCTGGCTACGAGCAGTACTTC	CASSIGSGYEQYF
TRBJ1-1	.	TRBV19	many	TGTGCCAGTAGTGTCCGGGCCCTGGCGGGCACTGAAGCTTTCTTT	CASSVRALAGTEAFF
TRBJ2-4	TRBD2	TRBV5-6	.	TGTGCCAGCAGCTTGGAGACTAGCGGCCTAATAGTCATTCAGTACTTC	CASSLETSGLIVIQYF
TRBJ1-1	.	TRBV5-6	.	TGTGCCAGCAGCTTGGTCCGCAGCTTGAACACTGAAGCTTTCTTT	CASSLVRSLNTEAFF
TRBJ2-6	TRBD2	TRBV9	few	TGTGCCAGCAGCCCTAGCGGGGGGAACTCTGGGGCCAACGTCCTGACTTTC	CASSPSGGNSGANVLTF
TRBJ2-3	.	TRBV11-2	many	TGTGCCAGCAGCTTAAGGCCAGGAAGGACAGATACGCAGTATTTT	CASSLRPGRTDTQYF
TRBJ2-7	TRBD1	TRBV28	many	TGTGCCAGCAGCTCCGCCGGGACAGGGTATTCCGAGCAGTACTTC	CASSSAGTGYSEQYF
TRBJ2-2	.	TRBV7-6	many	TGTGCCAGCAGCCCAACACAGCTTGACACCGGGGAGCTGTTTTTT	CASSPTQLDTGELFF
TRBJ2-1	TRBD2	TRBV10-3	few	TGTGCCATCAGTGAGGAGAGCCAGCGGGATAGGTACAATGAGCAGTTCTTC	CAISEESQRDRYNEQFF
TRBJ2-3	.	TRBV5-1	.	TGCGCCAGCAGCTTGGCAGACGGAGATACGCAGTATTTT	CASSLADGDTQYF
TRBJ2-7	TRBD1	TRBV7-2	many	TGTGCCAGCAGCTTCCGGGACAGGGGGCTAGGACAGTACTTC	CASSFRDRGLGQYF
TRBJ2-2	TRBD2	TRBV9	.	TGTGCCAGCAGTTACCCCTCCGGGGGGGCATGGGACACCGGGGAGCTGTTTTTT	CASSYPSGGAWDTGELFF
TRBJ2-7	.	TRBV5-4	many	TGTGCCAGCAGCTACCAAAGGACAGTCGCCTTTCCTTCTGACGAGCAGTACTTC	CASSYQRTVAFPSDEQYF
TRBJ1-1	.	TRBV7-9	many	TGTGCCAGCACTCAAGGGGTGGCCGAAGCTTTCTTT	CASTQGVAEAFF
TRBJ1-6	.	TRBV5-6	few	TGTGCCAGCAGCCTACAGGGTTATAATTCACCCCTCCACTTT	CASSLQGYNSPLHF
TRBJ2-1	.	TRBV7-3	.	TGTGCAAGCAGCCCAATGTTGGGCGGAGAGTACAATGATCAGTTCTTC	CASSPMLGGEYNDQFF
TRBJ1-5	.	TRBV7-9	many	TGTGCCAGCAGCTTAGATTGGGACATGTCCGATCAGCCCCAGCATTTT	CASSLDWDMSDQPQHF
TRBJ2-2	.	TRBV20-1	.	TGCAGTGCTCTTCCTAACCTGAACACCGGGGAGCTGTTTTTT	CSALPNLNTGELFF
TRBJ1-1	.	TRBV19	.	TGTGCCAGTAGTAAGGCGGTTAACACTGAAGCTTTCTTT	CASSKAVNTEAFF
TRBJ2-1	.	TRBV7-3	many	TGTGCCAGCAGCTTAGGCATGTCCCGACCCTACAATGAGCAGTTCTTC	CASSLGMSRPYNEQFF
TRBJ1-2	.	TRBV7-3	many	TGTGCCAGCAGCTTAACCTCCAGGGGCGAGCTGGGAGGCTACACCTTC	CASSLTSRGELGGYTF
TRBJ2-7	.	TRBV5-1	few	TGCGCCAGCACCCCGGGGGGCAATGGCTACGAGCAGTACTTC	CASTPGGNGYEQYF
TRBJ1-1	.	TRBV10-3	.	TGTGCCATTATGGGGTGGGACACTGAAGCTTTCTTT	CAIMGWDTEAFF
TRBJ1-5	.	TRBV12-5	.	TGTGCTAGTGGTGACGGAGATAGCAATCAGCCCCAGCATTTT	CASGDGDSNQPQHF
TRBJ2-7	.	TRBV27	.	TGTGCCAGCAGTACCCACCGGGACAACTCCCGCTCCTACGAGCAGTACTTC	CASSTHRDNSRSYEQYF